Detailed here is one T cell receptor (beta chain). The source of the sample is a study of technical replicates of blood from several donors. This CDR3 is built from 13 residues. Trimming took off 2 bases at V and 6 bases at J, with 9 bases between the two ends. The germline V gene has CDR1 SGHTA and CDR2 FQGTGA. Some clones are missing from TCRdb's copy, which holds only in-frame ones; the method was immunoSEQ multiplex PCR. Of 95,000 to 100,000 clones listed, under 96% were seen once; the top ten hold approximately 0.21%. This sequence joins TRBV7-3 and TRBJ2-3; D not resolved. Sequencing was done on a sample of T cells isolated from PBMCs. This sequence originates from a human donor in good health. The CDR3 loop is CASSLGPADTQYF. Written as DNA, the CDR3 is TGTGCCAGCAGCTTAGGTCCCGCGGATACGCAGTATTTT.